The rows below give T cell receptor beta chains drawn from one sample of a study of blood T cell repertoires in COVID-19. Sequencing was performed with immunoSEQ multiplex PCR; in TCRdb, only in-frame clones are kept and a portion is missing. Among 200,000 to 300,000 clones, roughly 86% were seen once, and the ten largest hold 3% to 4%. Sequences were obtained from PBMCs or T cells enriched from blood (not recorded which). The receptors come from a woman in her thirties or forties with acute COVID-19. CDR3s include the opening cysteine and the closing phenylalanine or tryptophan. The order of the fields is V gene, D gene, clone size, J gene, CDR3 DNA, CDR3 protein. D genes are given only for firm matches. The size entry is marked missing in some rows and otherwise reads once, few, many or a size class.

TRBV11-3	TRBD2	.	TRBJ2-1	TGTGCCAGCAGCTCCCGGACTAGCGGGAGCGATGAGCAGTTCTTC	CASSSRTSGSDEQFF
TRBV10-3	.	.	TRBJ2-1	TGTGCCATCAGTGTTTTAGACAATGAGCAGTTCTTC	CAISVLDNEQFF
TRBV5-1	TRBD2	.	TRBJ2-2	TGCGCCAGCAGCCCGAGGACTAGCGAGACCGGGGAGCTGTTTTTT	CASSPRTSETGELFF
TRBV11-3	.	few	TRBJ1-2	TGTGCCAGCAGCTTTTTGACAGATGGTGGCTACACCTTC	CASSFLTDGGYTF
TRBV5-1	.	many	TRBJ2-3	TGCGCCAGCAGCCTTAGAATTAGCACAGATACGCAGTATTTT	CASSLRISTDTQYF
TRBV6-5	.	.	TRBJ1-5	TGTGCCAGCAGTTCACTTACACAGGGAGATCAGCCCCAGCATTTT	CASSSLTQGDQPQHF
TRBV7-3	.	.	TRBJ2-5	TGTGCCAGCAGCTCCAACCGCGGGGAGACCCAGTACTTC	CASSSNRGETQYF
TRBV10-3	TRBD2	.	TRBJ2-1	TGTGCCATCAACCCGGGGACTAGCGGGAGTTATGAGCAGTTCTTC	CAINPGTSGSYEQFF
TRBV20-1	.	.	TRBJ1-1	TGCAGTGCTTGGGACTTTTCTGAAGCTTTCTTT	CSAWDFSEAFF
TRBV5-6	TRBD1	.	TRBJ1-2	TGTGCCAGCAGCCTCAGACAGGGGACTCTCTATGGCTACACCTTC	CASSLRQGTLYGYTF
TRBV2	.	once	TRBJ2-2	TGTGCCAGCAGTCTTTTTCCGGGTCCGACGGCCGGGGAGCTGTTTTTT	CASSLFPGPTAGELFF
TRBV19	TRBD2	.	TRBJ2-1	TGTGCCAGTAGTTTGATAGCGGGAGGGGGCAATGAGCAGTTCTTC	CASSLIAGGGNEQFF
TRBV11-2	TRBD1	.	TRBJ2-3	TGTGCCAGCAGCTTATCGGGACAGCTGACAGATACGCAGTATTTT	CASSLSGQLTDTQYF
TRBV19	.	.	TRBJ1-3	TGTGCCAGTAGTATCAAGGTCCACTCTGGAGACACCATATATTTT	CASSIKVHSGDTIYF
TRBV25-1	TRBD2	once	TRBJ2-7	TGTGCCAGCAGTGAGGGCGGGAGCACCTACGAGCAGTACTTC	CASSEGGSTYEQYF
TRBV29-1	.	.	TRBJ1-2	TGCAGCGTTGATCCTTCAGGGGCTTTAAATGGCTACACCTTC	CSVDPSGALNGYTF
TRBV27	.	.	TRBJ1-5	TGTGCCAGCAGTTTATACCCGAGCCAGCCCCAGCATTTT	CASSLYPSQPQHF
TRBV10-2	TRBD1	few	TRBJ1-1	TGCGCCAGCAGGACAGGGCCTAACACTGAAGCTTTCTTT	CASRTGPNTEAFF
TRBV2	.	many	TRBJ1-1	TGTGCCAGCAGTAGCGGGACGGGGGCTTTCTTT	CASSSGTGAFF
TRBV5-1	TRBD1	.	TRBJ2-1	TGCGCCAGCAGCCGCACGGGACAGAACGATTACAATGAGCAGTTCTTC	CASSRTGQNDYNEQFF
TRBV3-1/TRBV3-2	TRBD1	.	TRBJ1-2	TGTGCCAGCAGCCAAGGGACAGGGTTTTACACCTTC	CASSQGTGFYTF
TRBV6-5	.	.	TRBJ1-1	TGTGCCAGCAGTTGGAGAGGGGGCACTGAAGCTTTCTTT	CASSWRGGTEAFF
TRBV10-3	TRBD1	.	TRBJ1-2	TGTGCCATTAGAGGGACAGCTCAGGCCTCTAACTATGGCTACACCTTC	CAIRGTAQASNYGYTF
TRBV4-1	TRBD2	.	TRBJ2-7	TGCGCCAGCAGCCAAGGTAGACTAGCTCCCGAGCAGTACTTC	CASSQGRLAPEQYF
TRBV5-1	.	.	TRBJ2-5	TGCGCCAGCAGCATACGGCAAGAGACCCAGTACTTC	CASSIRQETQYF
TRBV4-1	.	.	TRBJ2-1	TGCGCCAGCCGGCCCAGAGGGCGCTCCTACAATGAGCAGTTCTTC	CASRPRGRSYNEQFF
TRBV29-1	.	.	TRBJ2-7	TGCAGCGCCCATACAGCTGGTGAGCAGTACTTC	CSAHTAGEQYF
TRBV9	TRBD1	.	TRBJ1-2	TGTGCCAGCAGCGGATTTGGACAGGGAGGTGGGCGGCCTAACTATGGCTACACCTTC	CASSGFGQGGGRPNYGYTF
TRBV7-3	TRBD2	.	TRBJ2-2	TGTGCCAGCAGCTACCTAGCGGGAGACTCTAACACCGGGGAGCTGTTTTTT	CASSYLAGDSNTGELFF
TRBV29-1	TRBD1	.	TRBJ2-5	TGCAGCGTTGAACAGGGGGCGCGGGAGACCCAGTACTTC	CSVEQGARETQYF
TRBV4-1	TRBD1	.	TRBJ1-5	TGCGCCAGCAGCCCAGGACAGGGGGCGTCCGGTCAGCCCCAGCATTTT	CASSPGQGASGQPQHF
TRBV7-6	.	.	TRBJ2-5	TGTGCCAGCAGCTTAGTTATGGGAGAAGAGACCCAGTACTTC	CASSLVMGEETQYF
TRBV29-1	TRBD1	.	TRBJ2-7	TGCAGCGTTGAAGCCGGGACAGGGTACGAGCAGTACTTC	CSVEAGTGYEQYF
TRBV5-1	.	.	TRBJ2-3	TGCGCCAGTACTGACACAGGGGGAGGGCCGGGAGATACGCAGTATTTT	CASTDTGGGPGDTQYF
TRBV2	.	once	TRBJ2-5	TGTGCCAGCAAGCCCCACAGAGCCCCACAAGAGACCCAGTACTTC	CASKPHRAPQETQYF
TRBV5-1	TRBD2	.	TRBJ2-1	TGCGCCAGCAGCTGGGGACTAGCGGGAAATGAGCAGTTCTTC	CASSWGLAGNEQFF
TRBV5-4	TRBD1	.	TRBJ1-3	TGTGCCAGCAGCAGGGACAGGGGGACTGGAAACACCATATATTTT	CASSRDRGTGNTIYF
TRBV9	.	once	TRBJ2-3	TGTGCCAGCAGTGAAGCTTGGACAGTCCCTTTCACAGATACGCAGTATTTT	CASSEAWTVPFTDTQYF
TRBV9	TRBD2	.	TRBJ2-5	TGTGCCAGCAGCGGACTAGCGGGAGGGATAGAGACCCAGTACTTC	CASSGLAGGIETQYF
TRBV9	.	few	TRBJ1-2	TGTGCCAGCAGCGTAGGGTCAGGGTCAGCTTTTAACTATGGCTACACCTTC	CASSVGSGSAFNYGYTF
TRBV11-2	TRBD2	.	TRBJ2-1	TGTGCCAGCAGCCGCTTCGGGGGGAGGGTGGATGAGCAGTTCTTC	CASSRFGGRVDEQFF
TRBV7-9	.	once	TRBJ2-2	TGTGCCAGCAGCTTATTGTCAACTAAGATTAACACCGGGGAGCTGTTTTTT	CASSLLSTKINTGELFF
TRBV6-5	TRBD2	.	TRBJ2-1	TGTGCCAGCAGTTACAACGGACTAGACAATGAGCAGTTCTTC	CASSYNGLDNEQFF
TRBV20-1	TRBD2	.	TRBJ2-3	TGCAGTGCTCGTGGGGGGGGGAGCACAGATACGCAGTATTTT	CSARGGGSTDTQYF
TRBV27	.	.	TRBJ2-7	TGTGCCAGCAGTTTGGGCCAATCCTACGAGCAGTACTTC	CASSLGQSYEQYF
TRBV18	.	.	TRBJ1-5	TGTGCCAGCTCACCGGGGGCGCTTCAGCCCCAGCATTTT	CASSPGALQPQHF
TRBV5-1	TRBD2	.	TRBJ2-3	TGCGCCAGCAGCTTGGAAGCGGGAGAGACAGATACGCAGTATTTT	CASSLEAGETDTQYF
TRBV5-4	.	.	TRBJ1-1	TGTGCCAGCAGCTTGGGCGCCTTGAACACTGAAGCTTTCTTT	CASSLGALNTEAFF
TRBV5-4	TRBD2	.	TRBJ2-5	TGTGCCAGCAGCGCGAGCGGGAGAGAGACCCAGTACTTC	CASSASGRETQYF
TRBV5-1	.	.	TRBJ2-5	TGCGCCAGCAGCATTAGTCAGGGGGAGACCCAGTACTTC	CASSISQGETQYF
TRBV5-4	.	.	TRBJ2-3	TGTGCCTCCAGTGGCTTATCCACAGATACGCAGTATTTT	CASSGLSTDTQYF
TRBV7-6	TRBD1	.	TRBJ1-3	TGTGCCAGCAGCCCGACGGACAGGGTAGCAGGAAACACCATATATTTT	CASSPTDRVAGNTIYF
TRBV25-1	TRBD1	few	TRBJ1-1	TGTGCCAGCAGCCGGGACAGTATGAACACTGAAGCTTTCTTT	CASSRDSMNTEAFF